This is a list of T cell receptor beta chains from one sample in a study of blood T cell repertoires in COVID-19. The protocol was immunoSEQ multiplex PCR, while the TCRdb copy is restricted to in-frame clones and leaves out a portion. The data contain around 300,000 clones, 70% to 90% of them singletons. The sample was peripheral blood. The receptors shown here come from a human donor in a cohort sampled during active COVID-19. Both conserved end residues are part of each CDR3. D genes are given only for firm matches. Clone size is shown for a subset of rows, as once, few, many or a class of expanded clone.

j_call d_call clone_size v_call cdr3_aa
TRBJ1-6 - - TRBV18 CASSPGQGASGSPLHF
TRBJ1-4 - - TRBV30 CAFEAGYNEKLFF
TRBJ1-4 - - TRBV1 CTSSPENRILCFGEKLFF
TRBJ1-1 - - TRBV6-5 CASRLAMNTEAFF
TRBJ1-2 - - TRBV5-1 CASSQNGQLYGYTF
TRBJ1-2 - - TRBV4-2 CASSQVGVLDGYTF
TRBJ2-7 - once TRBV5-4 CASSPSTEVDEQYF
TRBJ2-1 - - TRBV7-9 CASSSLGPQTSGYNEQFF
TRBJ2-7 - - TRBV7-2 CASSLTRGRGSNEQYF
TRBJ2-1 - - TRBV27 CASSLKGGPYNEQFF
TRBJ2-3 TRBD2 - TRBV29-1 CSVDGGAGDTQYF
TRBJ1-4 - - TRBV6-5 CAIRGGNEKLFF
TRBJ1-1 - - TRBV10-3 CAISESRGWNTEAFF
TRBJ2-7 TRBD2 - TRBV6-1 CASSERAGPYEQYF
TRBJ1-1 TRBD1 - TRBV27 CASRPRTGSNTEAFF
TRBJ2-7 TRBD1 few TRBV3-1/TRBV3-2 CASSQAGDRVGEQYF
TRBJ1-2 - once TRBV5-6 CASSLSGSTANYGYTF
TRBJ1-6 - - TRBV5-4 CASSSASDNSPLHF
TRBJ1-1 - - TRBV30 CAWYRLNTEAFF
TRBJ1-1 TRBD1 once TRBV5-5 CASDRGLLRTEAFF
TRBJ1-2 TRBD1 - TRBV2 CASSPGTVGLGYTF
TRBJ2-2 TRBD1 - TRBV29-1 CSVAGQYTGELFF